This TCR beta chain was obtained from a study of cytotoxic CD8 clonotypes in ibrutinib-treated CLL. This clone has a handful of counts. V lost 3 bases and J lost 5; bases outside the gene matches: 1. The CDR3 is 13 amino acids. Germline-derived CDR1 and CDR2 are MGHDK and SYGVNS. Produced via immunoSEQ multiplex PCR; TCRdb's table is partial and in-frame only. Of fewer than 400,000 clones listed, about 61% are singletons. The TCR originated in a human donor with chronic lymphocytic leukemia. The sample consisted of PBMCs, taken after 36 months of ibrutinib treatment. The rearrangement uses TRBV25-1 and TRBJ2-1; 7 nucleotides agree with TRBD1. CDR3 in amino acids: CASSDTGDNEQFF. The CDR3 DNA is TGTGCCAGCAGTGACACAGGGGACAATGAGCAGTTCTTC.